This entry describes one TCR beta chain. This entry belongs to a study of blood T cell repertoires in COVID-19. Study information: In each case, the material was cDNA or gDNA derived from T cells, B-cell-depleted T cells, or PBMCs.

The germline V and J ends were trimmed by 6 bases and 2 bases, with 7 bases remaining between them. There are 12 residues in the CDR3. Germline V gives CDR1 MNHEY, CDR2 SVGAGI. Data came from immunoSEQ multiplex PCR; TCRdb stores just in-frame clones and leaves some out. Of approximately 100,000 clones detected, about four fifths appear once; the ten largest clones hold about 18%. This TCR was recovered from a woman aged 55 to 70 with acute or convalescent COVID-19. The gene calls are TRBV6-5 and TRBJ1-2; possibly TRBD1 for D (6 bases). The sample taken for sequencing was peripheral blood. The CDR3 spells CASSGQNYGYTF. CDR3 nucleotide sequence: TGTGCCAGCAGCGGACAGAACTATGGCTACACCTTC.